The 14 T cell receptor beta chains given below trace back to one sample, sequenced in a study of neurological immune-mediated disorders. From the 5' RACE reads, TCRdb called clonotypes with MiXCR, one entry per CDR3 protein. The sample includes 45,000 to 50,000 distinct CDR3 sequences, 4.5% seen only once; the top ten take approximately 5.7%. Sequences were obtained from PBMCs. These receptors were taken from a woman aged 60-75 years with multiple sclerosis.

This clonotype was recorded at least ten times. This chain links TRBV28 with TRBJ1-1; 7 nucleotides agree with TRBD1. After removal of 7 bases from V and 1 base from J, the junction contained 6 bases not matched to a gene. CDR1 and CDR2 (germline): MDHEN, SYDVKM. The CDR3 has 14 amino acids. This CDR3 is CASIPPGGNTEAFF. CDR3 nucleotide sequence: TGTGCCAGCATCCCTCCAGGGGGGAACACTGAAGCTTTCTTT. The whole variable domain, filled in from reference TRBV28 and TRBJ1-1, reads DVKVTQSSRYLVKRTGEKVFLECVQDMDHENMFWYRQDPGLGLRLIYFSYDVKMKEKGDIPEGYSVSREKKERFSLILESASTNQTSMYLCASIPPGGNTEAFFGQGTRLTVV.

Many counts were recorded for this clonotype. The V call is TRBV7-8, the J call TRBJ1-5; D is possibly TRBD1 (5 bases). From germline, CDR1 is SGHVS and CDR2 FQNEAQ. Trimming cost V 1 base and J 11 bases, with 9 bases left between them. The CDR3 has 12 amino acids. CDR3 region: CASSLGTLAQHF. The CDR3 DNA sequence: TGTGCCAGCAGCTTAGGGACACTTGCCCAGCATTTT.

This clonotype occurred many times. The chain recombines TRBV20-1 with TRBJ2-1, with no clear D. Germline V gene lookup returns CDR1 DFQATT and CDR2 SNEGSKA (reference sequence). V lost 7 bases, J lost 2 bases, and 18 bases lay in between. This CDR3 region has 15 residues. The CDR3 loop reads CSVPLPRSPYNEQFF. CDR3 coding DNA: TGCAGTGTTCCGCTCCCGCGGAGCCCCTACAATGAGCAGTTCTTC.

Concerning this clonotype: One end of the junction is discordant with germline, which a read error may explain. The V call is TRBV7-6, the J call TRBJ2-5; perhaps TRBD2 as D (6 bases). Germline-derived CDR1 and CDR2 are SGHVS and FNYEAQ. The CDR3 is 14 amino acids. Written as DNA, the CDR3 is TGTGCCAGCAGCTTAAACGGGCGCGGGGAGACACAGTACTTC. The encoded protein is CASSLNGRGETQYF.

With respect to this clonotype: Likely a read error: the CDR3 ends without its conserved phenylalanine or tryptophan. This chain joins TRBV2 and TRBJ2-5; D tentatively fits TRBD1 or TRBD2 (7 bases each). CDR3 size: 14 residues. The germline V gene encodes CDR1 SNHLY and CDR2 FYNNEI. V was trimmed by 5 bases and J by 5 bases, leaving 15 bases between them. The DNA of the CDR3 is TGTGCCAGCAGTCGGGACAGCGGGACGGAGACCCAGTACAAC. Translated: CASSRDSGTETQYN.

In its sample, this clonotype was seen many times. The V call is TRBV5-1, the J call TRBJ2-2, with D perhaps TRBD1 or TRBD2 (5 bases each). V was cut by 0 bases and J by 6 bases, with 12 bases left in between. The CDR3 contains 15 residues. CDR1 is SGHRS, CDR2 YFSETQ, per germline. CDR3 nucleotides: TGCGCCAGCAGCTTGGAGGCCGGGACCGCCGGGGAGCTGTTTTTT. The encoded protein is CASSLEAGTAGELFF.

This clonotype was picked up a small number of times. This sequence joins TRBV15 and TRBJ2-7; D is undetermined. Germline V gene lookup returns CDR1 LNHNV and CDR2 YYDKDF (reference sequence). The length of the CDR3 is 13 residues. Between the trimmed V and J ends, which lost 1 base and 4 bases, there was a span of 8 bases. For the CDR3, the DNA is TGTGCCACCAGCAGAGGGGAATTGTACGAGCAGTACTTC. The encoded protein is CATSRGELYEQYF. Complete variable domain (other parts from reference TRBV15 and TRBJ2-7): DAMVIQNPRYQVTQFGKPVTLSCSQTLNHNVMYWYQQKSSQAPKLLFHYYDKDFNNEADTPDNFQSRRPNTSFCFLDIRSPGLGDTAMYLCATSRGELYEQYFGPGTRLTVT.

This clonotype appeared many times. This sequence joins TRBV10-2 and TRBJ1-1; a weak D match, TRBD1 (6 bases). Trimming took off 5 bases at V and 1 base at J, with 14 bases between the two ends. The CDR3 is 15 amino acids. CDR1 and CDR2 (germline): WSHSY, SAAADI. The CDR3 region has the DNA TGCGCCAGCAGTCATTCAGGGGAGGCGAACACTGAAGCTTTCTTT. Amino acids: CASSHSGEANTEAFF.

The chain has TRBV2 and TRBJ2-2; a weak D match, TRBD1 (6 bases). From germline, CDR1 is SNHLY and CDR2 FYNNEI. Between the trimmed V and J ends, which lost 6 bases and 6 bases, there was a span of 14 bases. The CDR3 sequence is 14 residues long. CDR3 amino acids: CASSANREPGELFF. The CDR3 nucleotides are TGTGCCAGCAGCGCCAACAGGGAGCCCGGGGAGCTGTTTTTT. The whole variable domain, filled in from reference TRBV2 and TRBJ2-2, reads EPEVTQTPSHQVTQMGQEVILRCVPISNHLYFYWYRQILGQKVEFLVSFYNNEISEKSEIFDDQFSVERPDGSNFTLKIRSTKLEDSAMYFCASSANREPGELFFGEGSRLTVL.

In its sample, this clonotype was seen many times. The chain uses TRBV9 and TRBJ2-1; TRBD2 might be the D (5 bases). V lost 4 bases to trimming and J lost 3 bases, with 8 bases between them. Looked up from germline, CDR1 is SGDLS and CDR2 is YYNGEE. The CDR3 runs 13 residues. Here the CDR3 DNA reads TGTGCCAGCAGCCCGGCGGGCTACAATGAGCAGTTCTTC. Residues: CASSPAGYNEQFF.

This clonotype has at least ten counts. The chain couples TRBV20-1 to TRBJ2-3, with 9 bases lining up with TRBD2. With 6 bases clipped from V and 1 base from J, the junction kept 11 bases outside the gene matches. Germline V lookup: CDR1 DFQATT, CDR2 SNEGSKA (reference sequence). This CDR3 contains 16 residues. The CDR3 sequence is CSAIDDSGGRTDTQYF. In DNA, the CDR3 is TGCAGTGCCATCGACGATAGCGGGGGCCGCACAGATACGCAGTATTTT.

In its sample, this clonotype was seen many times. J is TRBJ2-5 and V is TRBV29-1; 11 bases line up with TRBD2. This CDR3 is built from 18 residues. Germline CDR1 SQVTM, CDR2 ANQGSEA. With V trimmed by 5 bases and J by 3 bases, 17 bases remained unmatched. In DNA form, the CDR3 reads TGCAGCGTTCACCGGGACAGGGCTATACTAGCGGGAGAAGAGACCCAGTACTTC. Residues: CSVHRDRAILAGEETQYF. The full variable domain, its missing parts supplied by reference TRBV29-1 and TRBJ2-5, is SAVISQKPSRDICQRGTSLTIQCQVDSQVTMMFWYRQQPGQSLTLIATANQGSEATYESGFVIDKFPISRPNLTFSTLTVSNMSPEDSSIYLCSVHRDRAILAGEETQYFGPGTRLLVL.

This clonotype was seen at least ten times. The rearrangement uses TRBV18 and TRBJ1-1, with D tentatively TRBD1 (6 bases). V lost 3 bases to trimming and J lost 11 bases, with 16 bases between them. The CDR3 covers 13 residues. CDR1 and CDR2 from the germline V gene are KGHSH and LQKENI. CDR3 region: CASSPGRGHGAFF. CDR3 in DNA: TGTGCCAGCTCACCTGGACGGGGACACGGGGCTTTCTTT.

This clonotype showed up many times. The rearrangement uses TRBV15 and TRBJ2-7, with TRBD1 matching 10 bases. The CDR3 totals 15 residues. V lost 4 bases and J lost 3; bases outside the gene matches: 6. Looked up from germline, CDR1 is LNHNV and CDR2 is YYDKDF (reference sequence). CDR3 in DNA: TGTGCCACCAGCATCGGACAGGGGGACCACTACGAGCAGTACTTC. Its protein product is CATSIGQGDHYEQYF.